The clone carrying this T cell receptor (beta chain) appeared once. The antigen remains unidentified. TCRdb's table, derived via immunoSEQ multiplex PCR, lists solely in-frame clones and lacks some. The sample lists under 110,000 clones, 90% occurring once. The data originate from a study of OX40 agonist ivuxolimab in advanced cancers. Turning to the study itself: The patients' treatment was ivuxolimab, an agonistic anti-OX40 (CD134) antibody. Six ivuxolimab dose levels, 0.01 to 10 mg/kg, were given intravenously every 2 weeks. People who had prior anti-PD-1, anti-PD-L1 or anti-CTLA-4 therapy could take part, and less than 50% had some.

There are 16 residues in the CDR3. V lost 4 bases, J lost 2 bases, and 18 bases lay in between. From germline, CDR1 is SGHAT and CDR2 FQDESV (reference sequence). Study findings and constraints: At 0.1 to 3.0 mg/kg and by week 6, CD4+ and CD8+ T cells in the blood had expanded clonally.

This TCR came from an adult with an advanced solid tumor such as melanoma, head and neck, liver or kidney cancer. This chain links TRBV11-1 with TRBJ2-7; D possibly corresponds to TRBD1 (5 bases). The material was CD4+ or CD8+ T cells sorted from blood, obtained in a trial of the OX40 agonist ivuxolimab. CDR3: CASSSSSRGRTYEQYF. The CDR3, as DNA: TGTGCCAGCAGCTCCTCGTCTAGGGGCCGGACCTACGAGCAGTACTTC.